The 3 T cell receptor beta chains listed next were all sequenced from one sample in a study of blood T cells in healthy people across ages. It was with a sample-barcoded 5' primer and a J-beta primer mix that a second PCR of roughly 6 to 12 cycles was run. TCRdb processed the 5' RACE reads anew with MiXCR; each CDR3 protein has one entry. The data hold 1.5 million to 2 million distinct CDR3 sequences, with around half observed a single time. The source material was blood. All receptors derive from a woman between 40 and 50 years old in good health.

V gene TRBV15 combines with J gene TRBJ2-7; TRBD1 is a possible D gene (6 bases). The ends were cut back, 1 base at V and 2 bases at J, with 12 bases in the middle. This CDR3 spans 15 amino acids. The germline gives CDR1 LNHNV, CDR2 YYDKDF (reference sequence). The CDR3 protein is CATSRGGGEAYEQYF. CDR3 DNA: TGTGCCACCAGCAGAGGAGGGGGTGAAGCCTACGAGCAGTACTTC.

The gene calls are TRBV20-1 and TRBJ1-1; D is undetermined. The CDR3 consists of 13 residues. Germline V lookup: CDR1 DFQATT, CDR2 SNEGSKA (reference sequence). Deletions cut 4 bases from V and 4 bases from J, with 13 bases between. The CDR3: CSATGSSSTEAFF. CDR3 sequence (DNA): TGCAGTGCTACCGGGTCCTCGTCCACTGAAGCTTTCTTT.

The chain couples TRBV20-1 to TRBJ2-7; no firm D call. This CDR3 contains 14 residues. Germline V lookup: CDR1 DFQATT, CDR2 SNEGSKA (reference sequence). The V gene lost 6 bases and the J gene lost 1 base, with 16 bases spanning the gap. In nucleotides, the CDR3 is TGCAGTGCGTCTAGGGCCGGTGAATCCTACGAGCAGTACTTC. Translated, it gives CSASRAGESYEQYF.